Given below is one T cell receptor (beta chain) in context. This CDR3 is 13 amino acids long. From germline, CDR1 is MNHEY and CDR2 SVGAGI. V gave up 2 bases and J gave up 8 bases, with 12 bases separating them. The data are from a study of T cells in tuberculosis. No alpha-beta pairing information exists for these sequences. TCRdb keeps only in-frame clones here, not all; method: immunoSEQ multiplex PCR. The table has tens of thousands of clones, around 86% seen once. Thawed, overnight-rested PBMC were stained with GMM-loaded CD1B tetramer, viability dye and anti-CD3, then sorted. C32 glucose monomycolate from Rhodococcus equi was loaded onto the CD1B tetramers. PBMC for tetramer sorting were first depleted of CD14-expressing monocytes. Tetramer-negative cells, some 95,000 per donor, were also sorted.

J is TRBJ1-1 and V is TRBV6-5, with unresolved D. The sequenced sample consisted of CD1b-GMM tetramer-negative cells sorted from PBMCs. The sequence was obtained from an adult woman with latent tuberculosis. CDR3 sequence: CASSYAEGTEAFF. CDR3 in DNA: TGTGCCAGCAGTTACGCCGAGGGCACCGAAGCTTTCTTT.